Below, 10 T cell receptor beta chains from the same sample are listed, as sequenced in a study of cytomegalovirus exposure and HLA in healthy donors. Use of 60 Vbeta and 13 Jbeta primers characterized the PCR. TCRdb's copy holds only in-frame clones and misses some; the assay was immunoSEQ multiplex PCR. This sample carries fewer than 150,000 clones, about 80% of them seen once, and the ten largest clones take approximately 5.1%. The sequenced sample was PBMCs. These receptor sequences come from a male donor in good health and CMV-seronegative.

V gene TRBV10-3 combines with J gene TRBJ2-5, with 14 nucleotides matching TRBD2. The CDR3 has 16 amino acids. CDR1 is ENHRY and CDR2 is SYGVKD in the germline V gene. V was pared by 5 bases and J by 5 bases, with 7 bases of the junction left unmatched. The CDR3 bases are TGTGCCATCAGTAAGACTAGCGGGGGGGCTAGCGAGACCCAGTACTTC. This gives the protein CAISKTSGGASETQYF.

This clone was seen more than once but under ten times. V usage is TRBV7-9 and J usage is TRBJ1-1; a weak D match, TRBD1 (6 bases). CDR1 is SEHNR and CDR2 is FQNEAQ in the germline V gene (reference sequence). V was pared by 5 bases and J by 2 bases, with 21 bases between. This CDR3 spans 17 amino acids. In DNA form, the CDR3 reads TGTGCCAGCAGCCCTTTACAGGGTTCGGGACTAAACACTGAAGCTTTCTTT. Protein sequence: CASSPLQGSGLNTEAFF.

The V call is TRBV18, the J call TRBJ2-5, with TRBD2 identical over 8 bases. V trimming: 4 bases; J trimming: 5 bases; junction bases outside the gene matches: 12. CDR1 is KGHSH and CDR2 is LQKENI in the germline V gene. The CDR3 is 16 residues long. As DNA, the CDR3 is TGTGCCAGCTCACTCCTAGCGGGCCGACCCCGGGAGACCCAGTACTTC. Amino acid sequence: CASSLLAGRPRETQYF.

The V and J genes are TRBV5-4 and TRBJ2-7; 11 bases line up with TRBD1. The trim removed 6 bases at V and 5 bases at J, leaving 7 bases unmatched. This CDR3 is 14 amino acids long. Germline CDR1 reads SGHNT; CDR2 reads YYREEE (reference sequence). As DNA, the CDR3 is TGTGCCAGCACCCTGACGGGACAGGGGGACGAGCAGTACTTC. Its protein product is CASTLTGQGDEQYF.

The CDR3 region is CASSVTSGGPNTDTQYF. The CDR3, as DNA: TGTGCCAGCAGTGTAACTAGCGGGGGGCCTAACACAGATACGCAGTATTTT. V usage is TRBV2 and J usage is TRBJ2-3, with 12 positions matching TRBD2. This CDR3 is built from 17 residues. Germline V gives CDR1 SNHLY, CDR2 FYNNEI. The V segment lost 4 bases and the J segment 2 bases; nucleotides outside the gene matches: 7.

The chain couples TRBV13 to TRBJ2-7, with 10 positions matching TRBD2. The V gene's germline CDR1 is PRHDT and CDR2 FYEKMQ (reference sequence). CDR3 size: 16 residues. V trimming: 2 bases; J trimming: 5 bases; junction bases outside the gene matches: 9. The CDR3 nucleotides read TGTGCCAGCAGCTTAAGGGGACTAGCGAGATCGAACGAGCAGTACTTC. Its translation: CASSLRGLARSNEQYF.

The V and J genes are TRBV4-1 and TRBJ1-1; TRBD1 aligns across 9 bases. V dropped 0 bases and J dropped 12; count of bases not matched to a gene: 11. The CDR3 consists of 15 residues. Germline loops: CDR1 MGHRA, CDR2 YSYEKL. The CDR3 here is CASSQEGHGTGMSFF. The CDR3 DNA reads TGCGCCAGCAGCCAAGAAGGTCATGGGACAGGGATGTCTTTCTTT.

For this clone: Additional DNA sequences in this sample encode the identical CDR3. The chain combines TRBV5-4 with TRBJ2-7; TRBD2 agrees at 11 bases. Germline trimming cut 2 bases from V and 2 bases from J; bases unmatched to any gene: 0. CDR3 length equals 14 residues. From germline, CDR1 is SGHNT and CDR2 YYREEE (reference sequence). The CDR3 DNA reads TGTGCCAGCAGCTTTAGCGGGGGGGCCTACGAGCAGTACTTC. Amino acid sequence: CASSFSGGAYEQYF.

J is TRBJ1-5 and V is TRBV7-2; no reliable D call. The ends were cut back, 4 bases at V and 3 bases at J, with 10 bases in the middle. The CDR3 is 14 residues long. Germline values: CDR1 SGHTA, CDR2 FQGNSA. CDR3 protein: CASSYDTVNQPQHF. CDR3 nucleotides: TGTGCCAGCAGCTATGACACTGTCAATCAGCCCCAGCATTTT.

V and J are TRBV7-2 and TRBJ1-3; no clear D gene. This CDR3 has 15 residues. V was pared by 1 base and J by 0 bases, with 7 bases between. CDR1 SGHTA and CDR2 FQGNSA come from the germline V gene. The CDR3 coding sequence is TGTGCCAGCAGCTTAGATCTTTCCTCTGGAAACACCATATATTTT. It translates to CASSLDLSSGNTIYF.